This is a list of T cell receptor beta chains from one sample in a study of blood T cell repertoires in COVID-19. Only in-frame clones appear in the TCRdb table, and some are missing; sequencing was by immunoSEQ multiplex PCR. The sample holds tens of thousands of clones, about 81% seen once. The source material was peripheral blood. The receptors were gathered from a woman in her seventies with COVID-19, enrolled during active disease. Both conserved end residues are part of each CDR3. Fields, in order: V gene, clone size, J gene, D gene, CDR3 DNA, CDR3 protein. A D gene is named only where the DNA matches it firmly. The size entry is marked missing in some rows and otherwise reads once, few, many or a size class.

TRBV7-2	.	TRBJ1-5	TRBD1	TGTGCCAGCAGCTATGGACAGGGGATGGGGGATCAGCCCCAGCATTTT	CASSYGQGMGDQPQHF
TRBV27	.	TRBJ1-2	.	TGTGCCAGCAGCCTTACGTCACAATTGGACTATGGCTACACCTTC	CASSLTSQLDYGYTF
TRBV29-1	.	TRBJ1-1	.	TGCAGCGTACTTCTGGGGGGCACTGAAGCTTTCTTT	CSVLLGGTEAFF
TRBV4-3	.	TRBJ1-1	.	TGCGCCAGCAGCCAAGCCACAGGAGTTACTGAAGCTTTCTTT	CASSQATGVTEAFF
TRBV7-2	.	TRBJ2-5	TRBD1	TGTGCCAGCAGCTTAGTAGGCGGACAGGGGGCTGAGACCCAGTACTTC	CASSLVGGQGAETQYF
TRBV18	once	TRBJ2-3	TRBD2	TGTGCCAGCTCCCTAGCGGGCACAGATACGCAGTATTTT	CASSLAGTDTQYF
TRBV7-8	once	TRBJ1-4	.	TGTGCCAGCAGCTTATTGTCCCAGGGGTCGGCTAATGAAAAACTGTTTTTT	CASSLLSQGSANEKLFF
TRBV3-1/TRBV3-2	.	TRBJ1-1	.	TGTGCCAGCAGCCCCACAAGGGGTTCGGGAGCTTTCTTT	CASSPTRGSGAFF
TRBV7-8	.	TRBJ2-1	TRBD2	TGTGCCAGCAGCCAAGGACTAGCGGTGACCTACAATGAGCAGTTCTTC	CASSQGLAVTYNEQFF
TRBV6-1	.	TRBJ1-2	.	TGTGCCAGCAGTGAAACTACAGGTTACCACTATGGCTACACCTTC	CASSETTGYHYGYTF
TRBV6-1	few	TRBJ1-2	TRBD1	TGTGCCAGCAGTGAAGCGCATTGGACAGGGCGAGATGGCTACACCTTC	CASSEAHWTGRDGYTF
TRBV3-1/TRBV3-2	.	TRBJ1-1	.	TGTGCCAGCAGCACCTTCTCCGGTGCTGAAGCTTTCTTT	CASSTFSGAEAFF
TRBV12-5	.	TRBJ2-5	.	TGTGCTAGTGGTCCCCCCAACCCAGGGGCAGAGACCCAGTACTTC	CASGPPNPGAETQYF
TRBV28	.	TRBJ2-6	TRBD1	TGTGCCAGCAGTTTGTCAGAGGGACAGGGGGCTGGGGCCAACGTCCTGACTTTC	CASSLSEGQGAGANVLTF
TRBV15	.	TRBJ1-4	.	TGTGCCACCAGCAGAGTCAGGGCTGGCGAAAAACTGTTTTTT	CATSRVRAGEKLFF
TRBV7-3	few	TRBJ2-1	TRBD2	TGTGCCAGCAGCTTACCCACTTTTAGCGGGAGGAACAATGAGCAGTTCTTC	CASSLPTFSGRNNEQFF
TRBV14	.	TRBJ2-6	TRBD1	TGTGCCAGCAGCGTGACAGGGAAACACCCTACGACTGGGGCCAACGTCCTGACTTTC	CASSVTGKHPTTGANVLTF
TRBV3-1/TRBV3-2	few	TRBJ2-5	.	TGTGCCAGCAGCCAATCGGCGCGGCTAACTAAGACCCAGTACTTC	CASSQSARLTKTQYF
TRBV7-8	.	TRBJ1-1	.	TGTGCCAGCAGTTACGCGGGCCCAAACACTGAAGCTTTCTTT	CASSYAGPNTEAFF
TRBV5-5	.	TRBJ1-1	.	TGTGCCAGCAGCCGCCTAAGTAGTTGGAACACTGAAGCTTTCTTT	CASSRLSSWNTEAFF
TRBV27	.	TRBJ1-1	TRBD1	TGTGCCAGCAGTCCCCACCGGACAGGGGCGAACACTGAAGCTTTCTTT	CASSPHRTGANTEAFF
TRBV11-3	.	TRBJ2-3	.	TGTGCCAGCAGCTTTGGCGGGAGCACAGATACGCAGTATTTT	CASSFGGSTDTQYF
TRBV5-1	.	TRBJ2-3	.	TGCGCCAGCAGCTTGGGCGACTTGGGGGCCGATACGCAGTATTTT	CASSLGDLGADTQYF
TRBV4-2	.	TRBJ1-2	.	TGTGCCAGCAGCCAAGATCACGAAGGGGGTGGCTACACCTTC	CASSQDHEGGGYTF
TRBV7-2	.	TRBJ1-2	.	TGTGCCAGCAGCCCCCTCCAGGGAGGCTACACCTTC	CASSPLQGGYTF
TRBV19	once	TRBJ2-7	TRBD1	TGTGCCAGTAGTAGGTGGGACAGGGGAGACTACGAGCAGTACTTC	CASSRWDRGDYEQYF
TRBV5-4	.	TRBJ2-3	.	TGTGCCAGCAGTAGACAGGATGACACAGATACGCAGTATTTT	CASSRQDDTDTQYF
TRBV6-5	.	TRBJ1-1	.	TGTGCCAGCACCTTAAAGGTCGGGGTTCAAGCTTTCTTT	CASTLKVGVQAFF
TRBV4-3	.	TRBJ2-3	.	TGCGCCAGCAGCCAAGATCCTCGCACAGATACGCAGTATTTT	CASSQDPRTDTQYF
TRBV5-1	.	TRBJ1-2	TRBD1	TGCGCCAGCAGGTTGACAGGGTTCAACTATGGCTACACCTTC	CASRLTGFNYGYTF
TRBV6-5	.	TRBJ2-3	TRBD2	TGTGCCAGCAGCTTCGAAGCGGGAACGCAGTATTTT	CASSFEAGTQYF
TRBV11-2	once	TRBJ1-2	.	TGTGCCAGCAGCCCCGGGGGGAACTATGGCTACACCTTC	CASSPGGNYGYTF
TRBV5-1	.	TRBJ1-3	.	TGCGCCAGCAGCTTCGAGGGCTCTGGAAACACCATATATTTT	CASSFEGSGNTIYF
TRBV7-2	.	TRBJ1-2	.	TGTGCCAGCAGCTTAGCGGGGCATCACGGCTACACCTTC	CASSLAGHHGYTF
TRBV19	few	TRBJ1-2	TRBD1	TGTGCCAGTAGGACAGGGAATGTTGGTGGCTACACCTTC	CASRTGNVGGYTF
TRBV9	few	TRBJ1-1	.	TGTGCCAGCAGCGTAGAGGCAGGGCGGAACACTGAAGCTTTCTTT	CASSVEAGRNTEAFF
TRBV15	once	TRBJ1-4	.	TGTGCCACCAGTCCCCTTAATGAAAAACTGTTTTTT	CATSPLNEKLFF
TRBV9	.	TRBJ2-3	.	TGTGCCAGCAGCGTAGCCCCGGGTCCGGGGAATGGGTCCCCTCGTCTCACAGATACGCAGTATTTT	CASSVAPGPGNGSPRLTDTQYF
TRBV7-9	.	TRBJ2-2	.	TGTGCCAGCAGCTTAATAAACACCGGGGAGCTGTTTTTT	CASSLINTGELFF
TRBV11-2	.	TRBJ2-2	.	TGTGCCAGCAGCTTTGGGAGACAAAACACCGGGGAGCTGTTTTTT	CASSFGRQNTGELFF
TRBV19	.	TRBJ2-7	.	TGTGCCAGTAGTATTGGGGGCGGCTACGAGCAGTACTTC	CASSIGGGYEQYF
TRBV6-5	.	TRBJ1-2	TRBD1	TGTGCCAGCAGCCAAACAGGGGGATTTAACTATGGCTACACCTTC	CASSQTGGFNYGYTF
TRBV7-9	.	TRBJ1-4	TRBD1	TGTGCCAGCAGGACGAACCGGGACAGGGGTAACGAAAAACTGTTTTTT	CASRTNRDRGNEKLFF
TRBV6-2/TRBV6-3	.	TRBJ2-2	TRBD2	TGTGCCAGCAGTTACTTGCGGGGGGGCCCCACCGGGGAGCTGTTTTTT	CASSYLRGGPTGELFF
TRBV5-4	.	TRBJ2-2	.	TGTGCCAGCAGCTTGAATGTTGGGAGCACCGGGGAGCTGTTTTTT	CASSLNVGSTGELFF
TRBV4-3	.	TRBJ1-5	.	TGCGCCAGCAGCCACCTCCTAGGAGGGGATCAGCCCCAGCATTTT	CASSHLLGGDQPQHF
TRBV7-8	.	TRBJ2-5	TRBD2	TGTGCCAGCAGCTTAGACAACCCTTCGGGACTAGATTGGGGAGAGACCCAGTACTTC	CASSLDNPSGLDWGETQYF
TRBV7-2	.	TRBJ1-2	.	TGTGCCAGCAGCTTATGGATTAGCGCGGACGGCTATGGCTACACCTTC	CASSLWISADGYGYTF
TRBV5-1	.	TRBJ1-3	.	TGCGCCAGCAGCATCACTCAGGGAGGAGGAAACACCATATATTTT	CASSITQGGGNTIYF
TRBV7-2	.	TRBJ1-2	.	TGTGCCAGCAGCTTACAAGGCAGGGATGGCTACACCTTC	CASSLQGRDGYTF
TRBV10-1	.	TRBJ2-3	.	TGCGCCAGCAGTCTCCTAGCTAGCGTCTCTAGCACAGATACGCAGTATTTT	CASSLLASVSSTDTQYF
TRBV6-1	.	TRBJ2-3	TRBD2	TGTGCCAGCAGTGGTACTAGCGGGGGTACTAGCACAGATACGCAGTATTTT	CASSGTSGGTSTDTQYF
TRBV19	.	TRBJ1-4	TRBD1	TGTGCCTCCTTAGGGGGCCCTGAAAAACTGTTTTTT	CASLGGPEKLFF
TRBV5-1	.	TRBJ2-1	.	TGCGCCAGCAGCGACACAGGGGGGGTCAATGAGCAGTTCTTC	CASSDTGGVNEQFF
TRBV7-9	.	TRBJ1-2	.	TGTGCCAGCAGCGGACTCGAGGTATCCTTCTATGGCTACACCTTC	CASSGLEVSFYGYTF
TRBV7-9	.	TRBJ2-3	TRBD1	TGTGCCAGCAGCTTATGGGGGACAGGGCTGACAGATACGCAGTATTTT	CASSLWGTGLTDTQYF
TRBV7-8	.	TRBJ1-1	.	TGTGCCAGCAGCGCCCAACCCGGCACTGAAGCTTTCTTT	CASSAQPGTEAFF